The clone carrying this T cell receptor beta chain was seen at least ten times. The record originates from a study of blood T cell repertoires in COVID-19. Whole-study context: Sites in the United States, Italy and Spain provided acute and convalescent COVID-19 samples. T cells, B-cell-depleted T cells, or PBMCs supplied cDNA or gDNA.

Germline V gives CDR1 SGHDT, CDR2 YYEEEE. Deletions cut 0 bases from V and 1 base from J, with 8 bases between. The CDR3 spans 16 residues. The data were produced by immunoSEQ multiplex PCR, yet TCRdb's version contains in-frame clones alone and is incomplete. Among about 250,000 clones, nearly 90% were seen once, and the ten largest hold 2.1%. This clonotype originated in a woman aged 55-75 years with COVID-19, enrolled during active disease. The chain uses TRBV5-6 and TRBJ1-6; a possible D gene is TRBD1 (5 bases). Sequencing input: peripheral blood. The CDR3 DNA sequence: TGTGCCAGCAGCTTGGAAAGGGGTTCCTATAATTCACCCCTCCACTTT. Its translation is CASSLERGSYNSPLHF.